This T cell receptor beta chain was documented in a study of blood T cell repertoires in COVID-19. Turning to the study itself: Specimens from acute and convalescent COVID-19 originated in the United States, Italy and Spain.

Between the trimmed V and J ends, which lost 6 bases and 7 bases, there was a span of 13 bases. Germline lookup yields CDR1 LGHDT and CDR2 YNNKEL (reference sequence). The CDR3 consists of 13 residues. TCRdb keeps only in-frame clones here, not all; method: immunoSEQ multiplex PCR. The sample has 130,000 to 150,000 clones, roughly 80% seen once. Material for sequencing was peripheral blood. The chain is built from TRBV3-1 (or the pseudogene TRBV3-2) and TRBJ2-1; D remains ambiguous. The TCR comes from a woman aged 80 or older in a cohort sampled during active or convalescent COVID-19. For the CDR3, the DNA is TGTGCCAGCAGAAAAACCCCCAGGAATGAGCAGTTCTTC. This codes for CASRKTPRNEQFF.